This T cell receptor beta chain came from a study of blood T cell repertoires in COVID-19. Assay used: immunoSEQ multiplex PCR; TCRdb lists only in-frame clones, some missing. The table shows some 180,000 clones, with 85% to 90% occurring only once. The count of this clone is one. In the same sample, other DNA sequences code for this CDR3. Germline CDR1 SGHTA, CDR2 FQGTGA. The V end lost 3 bases, the J end lost 0 bases, and 7 bases lay between the germline ends. This CDR3 comprises 14 residues. The chain has TRBV7-3 and TRBJ2-3; D unclear. Source material: peripheral blood. The source is a man between 50 and 59 years old who had recovered from COVID-19. The CDR3 nucleotides read TGTGCCAGCAGCTTGGGCACTAGCACAGATACGCAGTATTTT. Translated, it gives CASSLGTSTDTQYF.